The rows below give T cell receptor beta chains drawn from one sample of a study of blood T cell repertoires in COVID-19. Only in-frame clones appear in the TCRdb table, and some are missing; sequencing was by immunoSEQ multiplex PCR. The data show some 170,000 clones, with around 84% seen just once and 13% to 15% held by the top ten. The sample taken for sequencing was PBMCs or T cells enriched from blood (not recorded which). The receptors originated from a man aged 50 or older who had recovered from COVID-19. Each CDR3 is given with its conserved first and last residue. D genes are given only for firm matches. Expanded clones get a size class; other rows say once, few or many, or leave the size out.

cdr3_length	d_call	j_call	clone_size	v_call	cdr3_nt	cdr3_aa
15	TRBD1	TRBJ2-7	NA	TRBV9	TGTGCCAGCAGCGTAGCTATAGGGACAGTCTACGAGCAGTACTTC	CASSVAIGTVYEQYF
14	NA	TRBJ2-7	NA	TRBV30	TGTGCCTGGAGTGTGGCGGGGATGTTCTACGAGCAGTACTTC	CAWSVAGMFYEQYF
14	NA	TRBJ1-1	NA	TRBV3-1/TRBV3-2	TGTGCCAGCAGCCAAGATCTGGCGCGGACTGAAGCTTTCTTT	CASSQDLARTEAFF
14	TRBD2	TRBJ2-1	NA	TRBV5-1	TGCGCCAGCAGCCCCGGGACTAGCTACAATGAGCAGTTCTTC	CASSPGTSYNEQFF
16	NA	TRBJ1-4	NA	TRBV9	TGTGCCAGCAGCGTAGACTGGTGGTCGTCTAATGAAAAACTGTTTTTT	CASSVDWWSSNEKLFF
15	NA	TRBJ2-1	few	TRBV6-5	TGTGCCAGCAGGGAGAGGGGGGGGCTATCCAATGAGCAGTTCTTC	CASRERGGLSNEQFF
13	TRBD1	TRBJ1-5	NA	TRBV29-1	TGCAGCGCAGCGACAGGGGGGAATCAGCCCCAGCATTTT	CSAATGGNQPQHF
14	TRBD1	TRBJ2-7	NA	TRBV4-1	TGCGCCAGCAGCCCCGGGACAGTGACCTCCGAGCAGTACTTC	CASSPGTVTSEQYF
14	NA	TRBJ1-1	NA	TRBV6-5	TGTGCCAGCAGTTACTCGAGTCGGAACACTGAAGCTTTCTTT	CASSYSSRNTEAFF
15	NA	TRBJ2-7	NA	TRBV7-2	TGTGCCAGCAGCTTAGGGACCAGGGGCGCCTACGAGCAGTACTTC	CASSLGTRGAYEQYF
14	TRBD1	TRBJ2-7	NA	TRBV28	TGTGCCAGCATTACAGGACAGGGGGCGGGGGAGCAGTACTTC	CASITGQGAGEQYF
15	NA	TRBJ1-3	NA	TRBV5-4	TGTGCCAGCAGCTTGGACAGGGTCTCTGGAAACACCATATATTTT	CASSLDRVSGNTIYF
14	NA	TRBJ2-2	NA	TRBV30	TGTGCCTGGAGTCTGCAGGGCATCTCCGGGGAGCTGTTTTTT	CAWSLQGISGELFF
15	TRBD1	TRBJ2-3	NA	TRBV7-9	TGTGCCAGCAGCTCTACAGGGGGAAGGACAGATACGCAGTATTTT	CASSSTGGRTDTQYF
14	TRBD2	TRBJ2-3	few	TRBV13	TGTGCCAGCAGATATAGCGGGGGGACAGATACGCAGTATTTT	CASRYSGGTDTQYF
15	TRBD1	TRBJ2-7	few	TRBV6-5	TGTGCCAGCAGCACACCGACAGGGGGATCCTACGAGCAGTACTTC	CASSTPTGGSYEQYF
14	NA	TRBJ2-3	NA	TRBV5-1	TGCGCCAGCAGCTTGAAGACGGGGACAGATACGCAGTATTTT	CASSLKTGTDTQYF
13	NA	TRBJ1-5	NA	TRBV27	TGTGCCAGCAGTTTGTACAGGGACCAGCCCCAGCATTTT	CASSLYRDQPQHF
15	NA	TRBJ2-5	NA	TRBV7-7	TGTGCTAGCAGCTTAGGAACAGGGTTAGGGGAGACCCAGTACTTC	CASSLGTGLGETQYF
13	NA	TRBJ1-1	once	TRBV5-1	TGCGCCAGCAGCTCAACAGGGAACACTGAAGCTTTCTTT	CASSSTGNTEAFF
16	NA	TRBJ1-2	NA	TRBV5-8	TGTGCCAGCAGCTTGGAAATGAGAGGGCGTAACTATGGCTACACCTTC	CASSLEMRGRNYGYTF
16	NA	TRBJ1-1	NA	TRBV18	TGTGCCAGCTCAATCCCAAGAAGCAGGGGCAACACTGAAGCTTTCTTT	CASSIPRSRGNTEAFF
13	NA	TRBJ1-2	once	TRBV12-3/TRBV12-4	TGTGCCAGCAGTTTAGACAGTTACTATGGCTACACCTTC	CASSLDSYYGYTF
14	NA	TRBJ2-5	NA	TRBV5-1	TGCGCCAGCAGCTTGGCGGCAGGTGGAGAGACCCAGTACTTC	CASSLAAGGETQYF
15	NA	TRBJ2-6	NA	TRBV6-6	TGTGCCAGTCATTTGAAGGGGGCTGGGGCCAACGTCCTGACTTTC	CASHLKGAGANVLTF
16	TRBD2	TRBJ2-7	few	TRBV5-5	TGTGCCAGCAGCTTAGGAGCGGGGGGGCCGGTGTACGAGCAGTACTTC	CASSLGAGGPVYEQYF
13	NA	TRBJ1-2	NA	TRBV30	TGTGCCTGGAGTGCCGGGAGAGGGGATGGCTACACCTTC	CAWSAGRGDGYTF
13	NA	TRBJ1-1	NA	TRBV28	TGTGCCAGCACCTGGAAGGGGCGAACTGAAGCTTTCTTT	CASTWKGRTEAFF
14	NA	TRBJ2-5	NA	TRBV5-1	TGCGCCAGCAGCTTGCAACTGATCCAAGAGACCCAGTACTTC	CASSLQLIQETQYF
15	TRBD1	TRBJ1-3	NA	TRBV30	TGTGCCTGGACTCCGACAGGGGGCCCTGGAAACACCATATATTTT	CAWTPTGGPGNTIYF
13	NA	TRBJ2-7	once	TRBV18	TGTGCCAGCTCACCAGGTAGCTCCTACGAGCAGTACTTC	CASSPGSSYEQYF
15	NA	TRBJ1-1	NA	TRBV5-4	TGTGCCAGCAGCTTCACCTTGGACAGCAACACTGAAGCTTTCTTT	CASSFTLDSNTEAFF
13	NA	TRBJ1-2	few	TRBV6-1	TGTGCCAGCAGTGAAGCGCCGGGTTCTGGCTACACCTTC	CASSEAPGSGYTF
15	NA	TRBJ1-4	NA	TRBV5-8	TGTGCCAGCAGCTTGGGTACAGGGTTTAATGAAAAACTGTTTTTT	CASSLGTGFNEKLFF
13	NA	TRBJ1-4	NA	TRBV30	TGTGCCTGGGGCGGGGTCTCTAATGAAAAACTGTTTTTT	CAWGGVSNEKLFF
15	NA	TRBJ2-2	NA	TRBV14	TGTGCCAGCAGCCAAGGCCCCAGATACACCGGGGAGCTGTTTTTT	CASSQGPRYTGELFF
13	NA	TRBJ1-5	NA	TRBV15	TGTGCCAGCCGGGGGGGTAGCAATCAGCCCCAGCATTTT	CASRGGSNQPQHF
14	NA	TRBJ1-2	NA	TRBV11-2	TGTGCCAGCAGCTTAGATCGGTCTCGGCGGGGCTACACCTTC	CASSLDRSRRGYTF
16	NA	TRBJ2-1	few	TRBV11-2	TGTGCCAGCAGCACTACAAGTGCAGGGGTCTACAATGAGCAGTTCTTC	CASSTTSAGVYNEQFF
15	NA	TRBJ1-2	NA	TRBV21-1	TGTGCCAGCAGCACCCGGGACAGCAGTAACTATGGCTACACCTTC	CASSTRDSSNYGYTF
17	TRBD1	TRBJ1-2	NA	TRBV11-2	TGTGCCAGCAGCTCCCCTGGGACAGGGGCATCTAGCTATGGCTACACCTTC	CASSSPGTGASSYGYTF
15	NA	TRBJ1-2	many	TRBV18	TGTGCCAGCTCACCACCGTCGGGGACTAACTATGGCTACACCTTC	CASSPPSGTNYGYTF
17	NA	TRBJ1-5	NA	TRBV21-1	TGTGCCAGCAGCAAAAGAAGCAGGCTAATAGGCAATCAGCCCCAGCATTTT	CASSKRSRLIGNQPQHF
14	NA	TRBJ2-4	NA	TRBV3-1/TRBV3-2	TGTGCCAGCAGCCAAACGAATCAGGGTTACATTCAGTACTTC	CASSQTNQGYIQYF
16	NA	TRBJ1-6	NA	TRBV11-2	TGTGCCAGCAGCTTAGAGTCAAGACATTATAATTCACCCCTCCACTTT	CASSLESRHYNSPLHF
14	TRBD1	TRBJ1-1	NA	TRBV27	TGTGCCAGCAGTATCTTTTCAGGGGGCACTGAAGCTTTCTTT	CASSIFSGGTEAFF
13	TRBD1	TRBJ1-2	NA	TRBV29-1	TGCAGCGTTTTGACAGGGGGGGACTATGGCTACACCTTC	CSVLTGGDYGYTF
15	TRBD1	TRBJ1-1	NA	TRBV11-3	TGTGCCAGCAGCGAGGCCGGGACAGGGGACACTGAAGCTTTCTTT	CASSEAGTGDTEAFF
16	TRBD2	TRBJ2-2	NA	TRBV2	TGTGCCAGCAGTCAAGGACTAGCGGGGGGGAAAGGGGAGCTGTTTTTT	CASSQGLAGGKGELFF